The 10 T cell receptor beta chains below were found in one sample sequenced in a study of T cells in Graves' hyperthyroidism and ophthalmopathy. Researchers amplified the TCR beta CDR3 regions from RNA transcripts. A set of HTBI primers served as the primers for a first-round RT-PCR of the TCR CDR3. TCRdb re-called the multiplex PCR reads with MiXCR, one entry per CDR3 protein. The sample lists a few hundred thousand distinct CDR3 sequences, roughly 15% occurring once. Sequencing input: blood. Receptor source: a woman in her fifties or sixties with Graves' ophthalmopathy.

This clonotype came up many times. The J gene is TRBJ2-1, the V gene TRBV3-1; 10 bases fit TRBD2. CDR1 and CDR2 (germline): LGHDT, YNNKEL (reference sequence). The CDR3 sequence is 14 residues long. After removal of 7 bases from V and 3 bases from J, the junction contained 3 bases not matched to a gene. CDR3 region: CASKTSGIYNEQFF. The CDR3 nucleotides read TGTGCCAGCAAAACTAGCGGGATCTACAATGAGCAGTTCTTC.

The chain employs TRBV20-1 and TRBJ2-5; D gene uncertain. Germline CDR1 is DFQATT and CDR2 is SNEGSKA (reference sequence). Trimming removed 5 bases at V and 5 bases at J, with 9 bases between. CDR3 size: 11 residues. This CDR3 is CSAARLETQYF. The DNA of the CDR3 is TGCAGTGCTGCTAGGTTGGAGACCCAGTACTTC.

The V and J genes are TRBV28 and TRBJ2-4, with a tentative D call TRBD2 (7 bases). Trimming pared 2 bases from V and 3 bases from J, leaving 14 bases between. Germline loops: CDR1 MDHEN, CDR2 SYDVKM. The CDR3 is 16 residues long. The CDR3 region has the DNA TGTGCCAGCAGTTTAGTACGGGGGGCGGGCAAAAACATTCAGTACTTC. This codes for CASSLVRGAGKNIQYF.

Many counts were recorded for this clonotype. The chain employs TRBV5-1 and TRBJ2-7; the D gene is possibly TRBD2 (5 bases). Trimming pared 4 bases from V and 2 bases from J, leaving 16 bases between. Germline V gene sequence: CDR1 SGHRS, CDR2 YFSETQ. This CDR3 spans 15 amino acids. CDR3 loop: CASSLEGNPTYEQYF. DNA for the CDR3: TGCGCCAGCAGCCTTGAGGGCAATCCCACCTACGAGCAGTACTTC.

The sample holds many counts of this clonotype. The chain is built from TRBV27 and TRBJ2-1, with 7 bases matching TRBD1. The V gene end was trimmed by 8 bases and the J gene end by 2 bases; junction bases not matched to a gene: 9. Per the germline V gene, CDR1 is MNHEY and CDR2 is SMNVEV (reference sequence). CDR3 length: 15 amino acids. CDR3 coding DNA: TGTGCCAGCCTCCCCACGACAGGGACCTACAATGAGCAGTTCTTC. Its translation is CASLPTTGTYNEQFF.

The sample holds many counts of this clonotype. The chain joins TRBV3-1 to TRBJ1-5; no firm D call. Looked up from germline, CDR1 is LGHDT and CDR2 is YNNKEL (reference sequence). V was pared by 1 base and J by 1 base, with 5 bases between. CDR3 size: 14 residues. CDR3 in DNA: TGTGCCAGCAGCCAAGTGGCCAGCAATCAGCCCCAGCATTTT. Its translation: CASSQVASNQPQHF.

This clonotype was counted many times. V usage is TRBV24-1 and J usage is TRBJ2-1; D possibly corresponds to TRBD2 (6 bases). The V and J ends lost 1 base and 2 bases respectively, with 11 bases between them. Per germline, CDR1 KGHDR and CDR2 SFDVKD. The CDR3 spans 16 residues. CDR3 DNA: TGTGCCACCAGTGATTTTACTAGCTATACCTACAATGAGCAGTTCTTC. Its protein product is CATSDFTSYTYNEQFF.

This clonotype has ten or more counts. The chain recombines TRBV2 with TRBJ2-2, with TRBD2 identical over 12 bases. V shed 7 bases, J shed 5 bases, and the junction held 11 bases outside the gene matches. The germline V gene encodes CDR1 SNHLY and CDR2 FYNNEI. The CDR3 extends over 17 amino acids. CDR3 DNA: TGTGCCAGCAACTTGAAGACTAGCGGGAGTCAGACCGGGGAGCTGTTTTTT. Translated, it gives CASNLKTSGSQTGELFF.

In this sample, this clonotype turned up a few times. The chain employs TRBV20-1 and TRBJ2-5, with 8 bases aligning to TRBD2. The germline gives CDR1 DFQATT, CDR2 SNEGSKA (reference sequence). The CDR3 sequence is 17 residues long. The junction had 19 bases not matched to a gene; V was cut back by 6 bases and J by 4 bases. CDR3 in amino acids: CSATPPPGIAGTETQYF. DNA for the CDR3: TGCAGTGCAACCCCCCCCCCGGGTATAGCGGGAACAGAGACCCAGTACTTC.

The V and J genes are TRBV6-1 and TRBJ1-5; D is perhaps TRBD1 (6 bases). CDR1 and CDR2 from the germline V gene are MNHNS and SASEGT. V gave up 0 bases and J gave up 2 bases, with 20 bases separating them. The CDR3 sequence is 19 residues long. This CDR3 is CASSEAWDMAGYGNQPQHF. The CDR3 nucleotides read TGTGCCAGCAGTGAAGCCTGGGACATGGCTGGTTATGGCAATCAGCCCCAGCATTTT.